This TCR beta chain was identified in a study of CD8+ T cells in alopecia areata. Points from the study as a whole: Lesional scalp exceeded normal scalp in clonality, especially in alopecia totalis/universalis. Tofacitinib produced a significant decrease in scalp clonality and in expanded CD8+ clones among the top 100.

This sample's treatment: oral pan-JAK inhibitor, 5-10 mg twice daily. RNA extraction and reverse transcription yielded cDNA as sequencing template. Data came from immunoSEQ multiplex PCR; TCRdb stores just in-frame clones and leaves some out. This repertoire shows roughly 200,000 clones, less than 45% found once; its top ten account for around 0.48%. Comments on this clone: What it binds is not known.

The germline V gene encodes CDR1 SGHRS and CDR2 YFSETQ. The J segment lost 5 bases and the V segment lost 9 bases, leaving 6 bases of the junction unmatched. The CDR3 covers 13 residues. This sequence originates from a human donor with alopecia areata. The chain uses TRBV5-1 and TRBJ2-2; TRBD2 agrees at 8 bases. The sequencing used CD4+ T cells sorted from blood, collected at approximately week 30, from a patient treated with tofacitinib. The CDR3 DNA reads as TGCGCCACCCGGGAGGGGAGGACCGGGGAGCTGTTTTTT. Protein sequence: CATREGRTGELFF.